This TCR beta chain was captured by sequencing in a study of human T cells and chemical hapten exposure. Overall study: Women made up most patients, who had alopecia areata, totalis or universalis.

Time point given: patch test 3, about 24 weeks after DPC sensitization. The treatment: therapeutic diphenylcyclopropenone sensitization with weekly scalp DPC. The CDR3 is made up of 15 amino acids. V lost 2 bases and J lost 2; bases outside the gene matches: 3. The germline gives CDR1 GTSNPN, CDR2 SVGIG (reference sequence). Each cDNA molecule in the library carried unique molecular identifiers. From the RACE reads, TCRdb called clonotypes with MiXCR, one entry per CDR3 protein. The table has over 150,000 distinct CDR3 sequences, roughly a quarter seen once; the top ten hold roughly 2%. The rearrangement links TRBV30 to TRBJ1-5; 10 nucleotides agree with TRBD1. Sequenced material: whole blood, taken in connection with sensitization to the hapten diphenylcyclopropenone (DPC). The receptor's source is a woman aged 18-30 years with alopecia areata. Some clones in this sample may be carry-over from other donors' samples. The DNA for the CDR3 is TGTGCCTGGAGTACCGGGACAGGGGGCAATCAGCCCCAGCATTTT. Translating it yields CAWSTGTGGNQPQHF.